This record concerns one T cell receptor (beta chain) sequence. This CDR3 has 14 residues. Germline CDR1 is SQVTM and CDR2 is ANQGSEA. The V and J ends lost 4 bases and 9 bases, in that order; junction bases with no gene match: 9. Only in-frame clones appear in the TCRdb table, and some are missing; sequencing was by immunoSEQ multiplex PCR. The sample yields around 180,000 clones, about 85% seen once. This specimen belongs to a study of blood T cell repertoires in COVID-19. Study-wide background: PBMCs, B-cell-depleted T cells, or T cells provided the cDNA or gDNA that made up the material.

The TCR originated in a woman older than 75 with acute or convalescent COVID-19. V is TRBV29-1 and J is TRBJ2-1, with 10 bases identical to TRBD2. The source material was peripheral blood. This CDR3 reads CSVGSGRARGEQFF. CDR3 sequence (DNA): TGCAGCGTTGGGAGCGGGAGGGCCAGGGGTGAGCAGTTCTTC.